One sample yielded the 14 T cell receptor beta chains listed below, sequenced in a study of T-cell reconstitution after alpha-beta-depleted transplantation in children. As it was prepared, the TCRbeta library received unique molecular identifiers. TCRdb recomputed calls from the PCR reads with MiXCR, one row per CDR3 protein. The table lists roughly 150,000 distinct CDR3 sequences, roughly 11% of them singletons. Sequenced material: PBMCs, taken before TCRalphabeta/CD19-depleted stem cell transplant. These receptor sequences come from a boy between 2 and 10 years old with acute myeloid leukemia, due to receive a stem cell transplant.

There are many counts of this clonotype. The J gene is TRBJ2-7, the V gene TRBV20-1; a possible D gene is TRBD2 (6 bases). The CDR3 extends over 15 amino acids. V lost 1 base, J lost 12 bases, and 25 bases lay in between. The germline V gene encodes CDR1 DFQATT and CDR2 SNEGSKA (reference sequence). CDR3 nucleotide sequence: TGCAGTGCTAGAGGAGTCGGGGGACGGGAATTTGACCCGTACTTC. Translation: CSARGVGGREFDPYF.

This clonotype appeared many times. CDR3 sequence: CASTRLADSNTGELFF. Here the CDR3 DNA reads TGCGCCAGCACCAGACTAGCGGATTCGAACACCGGGGAGCTGTTTTTT. J is TRBJ2-2 and V is TRBV5-1, with 9 nucleotides matching TRBD2. Unmatched junction bases numbered 6, after V lost 6 bases and J lost 0 bases. CDR3 length: 16 amino acids. Germline V gene sequence: CDR1 SGHRS, CDR2 YFSETQ.

The table lists this clonotype with many counts. The chain recombines TRBV3-1 with TRBJ1-5; D not resolved. This CDR3 comprises 13 residues. The germline V gene encodes CDR1 LGHDT and CDR2 YNNKEL (reference sequence). V lost 1 base and J 10 bases, leaving 11 bases between the germline ends. CDR3 in DNA: TGTGCCAGCAGCCAAGGACGGACTAGCCCCCAGCATTTT. Amino acids: CASSQGRTSPQHF.

This clonotype has at least ten counts. V and J are TRBV28 and TRBJ2-3; 14 bases agree with TRBD2. From germline, CDR1 is MDHEN and CDR2 SYDVKM. CDR3 length: 15 amino acids. Germline trimming cut 6 bases from V and 6 bases from J; bases unmatched to any gene: 5. CDR3 sequence (DNA): TGTGCCAGCAGCATTGGGACTAGCGGGAGCGATACGCAGTATTTT. This codes for CASSIGTSGSDTQYF.

This clonotype was recorded many times. The chain combines TRBV5-5 with TRBJ2-1; TRBD2 is a possible D gene (5 bases). Germline V gene data show CDR1 as SGHKS and CDR2 as YYEKEE (reference sequence). Deletions cut 5 bases from V and 16 bases from J, with 19 bases between. The CDR3 runs to 12 residues. The CDR3 DNA sequence: TGTGCCAGCAGTTTAGACCGGGGTATCAAATTCTTC. Its protein is CASSLDRGIKFF. Complete variable domain (other parts from reference TRBV5-5 and TRBJ2-1): DAGVTQSPTHLIKTRGQQVTLRCSPISGHKSVSWYQQVLGQGPQFIFQYYEKEERGRGNFPDRFSARQFPNYSSELNVNALLLGDSALYLCASSLDRGIKFFGPGTRLTVL.

This clonotype was counted many times. The J gene is TRBJ2-7, the V gene TRBV20-1; 8 bases fit TRBD2. The CDR3 extends over 15 amino acids. Germline CDR1 is DFQATT and CDR2 is SNEGSKA (reference sequence). V shed 1 base and J 1 base; nucleotides not matched to a gene: 6. The DNA of the CDR3 is TGCAGTGCTAGAGGGGCTGGCGGGAGGTCCTACGAGCAGTACTTC. It translates to CSARGAGGRSYEQYF.

This clonotype occurred many times. The V call is TRBV27, the J call TRBJ2-1, with D possibly matching TRBD2 (5 bases). CDR1 is MNHEY and CDR2 is SMNVEV in the germline V gene (reference sequence). Trimming removed 3 bases at V and 2 bases at J, with 11 bases between. The CDR3 contains 15 residues. The CDR3, as DNA: TGTGCCAGCAGTTTTGGGAGCCCTGCCTACAATGAGCAGTTCTTC. Translating it yields CASSFGSPAYNEQFF.

This clonotype was seen many times. The rearrangement links TRBV30 to TRBJ2-7, with no clear D. CDR1 and CDR2 (germline): GTSNPN, SVGIG (reference sequence). This CDR3 has 13 residues. Between the trimmed V and J ends, which lost 5 bases and 4 bases, there was a span of 15 bases. In DNA, the CDR3 is TGTGCCTGGGGCGATTTTGGCGGTTACGAGCAGTACTTC. Its translation is CAWGDFGGYEQYF.

Worth noting for this clonotype: A read error may explain this, as a much larger clone is one base away. J is TRBJ2-5 and V is TRBV20-1, with D perhaps TRBD1 (5 bases). The CDR3 loop spans 12 amino acids. Trimming stripped 6 bases from V and 4 bases from J, with 12 bases between. Looked up from germline, CDR1 is DFQATT and CDR2 is SNEGSKA (reference sequence). This CDR3 is CSATRQLETQYF. The CDR3 DNA is TGCAGTGCCACGAGACAGTTAGAGACCCAGTACTTC.

The chain recombines TRBV15 with TRBJ2-7; D might be TRBD2 (6 bases). V shed 5 bases and J shed 7 bases, with 15 bases lying between them. This CDR3 contains 13 residues. Germline loops: CDR1 LNHNV, CDR2 YYDKDF (reference sequence). CDR3 nucleotide sequence: TGTGCCACCAGCCACGAAAGGGCGGGAGAGCAGTACTTC. This translates into CATSHERAGEQYF.

Many counts were recorded for this clonotype. One end of the junction is discordant with germline, which a read error may explain. V is TRBV7-9 and J is TRBJ2-3, with 7 bases matching TRBD1. The CDR3 covers 13 residues. CDR1 is SEHNR and CDR2 is FQNEAQ in the germline V gene (reference sequence). The CDR3 is CASSSVIASDRVW. In DNA form, the CDR3 reads TGTGCCAGCAGCTCCGTAATCGCCTCAGACAGGGTTTGG.

This clonotype was found many times. The chain joins TRBV28 to TRBJ2-1; 13 bases are shared with TRBD2. Germline-derived CDR1 and CDR2 are MDHEN and SYDVKM. This CDR3 has 16 amino acids. V dropped 5 bases and J dropped 10; count of bases not matched to a gene: 11. The CDR3 loop is CASSGHGLAGVGEQFF. The CDR3 DNA is TGTGCCAGCAGTGGGCACGGACTAGCGGGAGTCGGGGAGCAGTTCTTC. The entire variable domain, with the rest obtained from reference TRBV28 and TRBJ2-1, is as follows: DVKVTQSSRYLVKRTGEKVFLECVQDMDHENMFWYRQDPGLGLRLIYFSYDVKMKEKGDIPEGYSVSREKKERFSLILESASTNQTSMYLCASSGHGLAGVGEQFFGPGTRLTVL.

This clonotype was recorded a few times. The chain couples TRBV3-1 to TRBJ2-3; TRBD2 is a possible D gene (6 bases). Trimming took off 4 bases at V and 10 bases at J, with 24 bases between the two ends. Germline CDR1 reads LGHDT; CDR2 reads YNNKEL (reference sequence). The CDR3 loop spans 16 amino acids. The CDR3 region is CASSPATAPNRRAQYF. The DNA for the CDR3 is TGTGCCAGCAGCCCAGCCACCGCCCCAAACAGGAGGGCGCAGTATTTT.

The sample holds many counts of this clonotype. The rearrangement uses TRBV3-1 and TRBJ2-1, with D unclear. Trimming left V 0 bases short and J 7 bases short, with 13 bases between. Germline V lookup: CDR1 LGHDT, CDR2 YNNKEL (reference sequence). This CDR3 is 15 amino acids long. Here the CDR3 DNA reads TGTGCCAGCAGCCAAGATTGGCAGTCGTCAAATGAGCAGTTCTTC. Its translation is CASSQDWQSSNEQFF.